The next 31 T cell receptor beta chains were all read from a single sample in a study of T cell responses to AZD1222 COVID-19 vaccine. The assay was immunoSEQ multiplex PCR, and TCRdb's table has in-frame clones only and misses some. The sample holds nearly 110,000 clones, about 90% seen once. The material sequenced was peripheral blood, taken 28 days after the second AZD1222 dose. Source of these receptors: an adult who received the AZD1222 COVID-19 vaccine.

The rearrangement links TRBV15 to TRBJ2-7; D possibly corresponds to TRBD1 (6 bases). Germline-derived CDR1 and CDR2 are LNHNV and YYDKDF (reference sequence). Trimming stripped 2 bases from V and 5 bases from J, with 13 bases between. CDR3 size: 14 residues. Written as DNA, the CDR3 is TGTGCCACCAGCAGAAACAGGGATAACCACGAGCAGTACTTC. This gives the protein CATSRNRDNHEQYF. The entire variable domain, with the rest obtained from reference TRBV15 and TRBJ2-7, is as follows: DAMVIQNPRYQVTQFGKPVTLSCSQTLNHNVMYWYQQKSSQAPKLLFHYYDKDFNNEADTPDNFQSRRPNTSFCFLDIRSPGLGDTAMYLCATSRNRDNHEQYFGPGTRLTVT.

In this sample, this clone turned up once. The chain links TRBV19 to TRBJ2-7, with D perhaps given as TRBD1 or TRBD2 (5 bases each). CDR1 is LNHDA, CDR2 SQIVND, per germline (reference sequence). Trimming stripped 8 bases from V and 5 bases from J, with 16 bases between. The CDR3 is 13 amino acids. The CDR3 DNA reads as TGTGCCAGTTGTGGGGGAGTCCCGAACGAGCAGTACTTC. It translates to CASCGGVPNEQYF.

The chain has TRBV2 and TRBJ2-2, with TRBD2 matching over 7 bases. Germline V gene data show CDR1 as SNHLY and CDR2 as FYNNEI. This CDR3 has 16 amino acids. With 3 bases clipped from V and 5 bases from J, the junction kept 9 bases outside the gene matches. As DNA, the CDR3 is TGTGCCAGCAGTGAGGCAGAAGCGGGGAGGACCGGGGAGCTGTTTTTT. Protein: CASSEAEAGRTGELFF. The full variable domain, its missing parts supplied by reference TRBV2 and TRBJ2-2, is EPEVTQTPSHQVTQMGQEVILRCVPISNHLYFYWYRQILGQKVEFLVSFYNNEISEKSEIFDDQFSVERPDGSNFTLKIRSTKLEDSAMYFCASSEAEAGRTGELFFGEGSRLTVL.

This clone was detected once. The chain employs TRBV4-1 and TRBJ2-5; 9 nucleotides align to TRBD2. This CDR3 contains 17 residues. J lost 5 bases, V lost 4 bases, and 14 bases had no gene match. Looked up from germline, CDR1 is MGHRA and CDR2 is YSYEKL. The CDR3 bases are TGCGCCAGCAGCCCGGGAACGGGGCGGGAGGGACTGGAGACCCAGTACTTC. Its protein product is CASSPGTGREGLETQYF.

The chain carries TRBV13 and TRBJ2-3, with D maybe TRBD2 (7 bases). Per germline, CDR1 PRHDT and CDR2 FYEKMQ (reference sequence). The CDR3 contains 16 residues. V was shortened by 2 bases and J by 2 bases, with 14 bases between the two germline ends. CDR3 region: CASSLHSGGPTDTQYF. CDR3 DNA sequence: TGTGCCAGCAGCTTACACTCGGGGGGCCCCACAGATACGCAGTATTTT. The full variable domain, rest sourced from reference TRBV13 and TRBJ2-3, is AAGVIQSPRHLIKEKRETATLKCYPIPRHDTVYWYQQGPGQDPQFLISFYEKMQSDKGSIPDRFSAQQFSDYHSELNMSSLELGDSALYFCASSLHSGGPTDTQYFGPGTRLTVL.

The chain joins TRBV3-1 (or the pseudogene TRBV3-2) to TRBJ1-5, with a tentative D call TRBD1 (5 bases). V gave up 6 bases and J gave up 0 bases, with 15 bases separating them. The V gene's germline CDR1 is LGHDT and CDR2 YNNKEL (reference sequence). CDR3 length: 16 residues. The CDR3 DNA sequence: TGTGCCAGCAGGGCTTTCCGGGGCTATAGCAATCAGCCCCAGCATTTT. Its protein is CASRAFRGYSNQPQHF.

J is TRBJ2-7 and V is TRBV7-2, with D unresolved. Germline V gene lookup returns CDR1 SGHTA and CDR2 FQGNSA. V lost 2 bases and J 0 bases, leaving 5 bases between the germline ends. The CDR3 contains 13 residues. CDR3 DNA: TGTGCCAGCAGCTTATTCTACTCCTACGAGCAGTACTTC. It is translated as CASSLFYSYEQYF. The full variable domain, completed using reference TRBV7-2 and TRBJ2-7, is GAGVSQSPSNKVTEKGKDVELRCDPISGHTALYWYRQSLGQGLEFLIYFQGNSAPDKSGLPSDRFSAERTGGSVSTLTIQRTQQEDSAVYLCASSLFYSYEQYFGPGTRLTVT.

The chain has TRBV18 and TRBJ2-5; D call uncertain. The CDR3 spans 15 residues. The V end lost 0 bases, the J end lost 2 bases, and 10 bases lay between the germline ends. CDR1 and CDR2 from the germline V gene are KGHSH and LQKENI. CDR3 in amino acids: CASSPPQAGQETQYF. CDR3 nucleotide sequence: TGTGCCAGCTCACCACCGCAGGCAGGACAAGAGACCCAGTACTTC.

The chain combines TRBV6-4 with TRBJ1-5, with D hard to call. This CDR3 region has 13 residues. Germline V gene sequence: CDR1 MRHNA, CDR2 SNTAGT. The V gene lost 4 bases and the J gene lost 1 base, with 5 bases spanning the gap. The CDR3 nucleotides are TGTGCCAGCAGTGTCTCGAGCAATCAGCCCCAGCATTTT. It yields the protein CASSVSSNQPQHF.

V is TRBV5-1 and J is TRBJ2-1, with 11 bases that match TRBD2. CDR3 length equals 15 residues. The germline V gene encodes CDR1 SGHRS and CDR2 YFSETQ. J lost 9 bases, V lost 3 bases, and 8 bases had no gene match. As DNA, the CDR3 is TGCGCCAGCAGCTCGGAACTAGCGGGAGCAGGTGAGCAGTTCTTC. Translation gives CASSSELAGAGEQFF.

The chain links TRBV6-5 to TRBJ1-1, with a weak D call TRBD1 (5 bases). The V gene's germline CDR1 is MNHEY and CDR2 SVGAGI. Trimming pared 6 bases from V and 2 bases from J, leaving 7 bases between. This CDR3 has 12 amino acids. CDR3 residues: CASRGLNTEAFF. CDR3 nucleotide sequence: TGTGCCAGCAGGGGGCTTAACACTGAAGCTTTCTTT.

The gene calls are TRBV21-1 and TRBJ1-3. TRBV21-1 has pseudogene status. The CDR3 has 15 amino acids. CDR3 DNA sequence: TGTGCCAGCAGCAAACACGGGGTCTCTGGAAACACCATATATTTT. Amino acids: CASSKHGVSGNTIYF.

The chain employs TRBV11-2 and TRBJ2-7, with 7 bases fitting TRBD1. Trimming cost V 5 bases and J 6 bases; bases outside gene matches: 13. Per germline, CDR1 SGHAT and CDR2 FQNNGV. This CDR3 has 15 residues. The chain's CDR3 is CASSDPYWGQLEQYF. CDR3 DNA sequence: TGTGCCAGCAGCGACCCTTATTGGGGACAGCTCGAGCAGTACTTC.

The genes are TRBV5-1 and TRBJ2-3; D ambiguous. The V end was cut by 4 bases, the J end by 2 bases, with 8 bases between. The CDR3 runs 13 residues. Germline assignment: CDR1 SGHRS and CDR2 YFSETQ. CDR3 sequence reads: CASSAGDTDTQYF. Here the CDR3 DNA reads TGCGCCAGCAGCGCCGGAGACACAGATACGCAGTATTTT.

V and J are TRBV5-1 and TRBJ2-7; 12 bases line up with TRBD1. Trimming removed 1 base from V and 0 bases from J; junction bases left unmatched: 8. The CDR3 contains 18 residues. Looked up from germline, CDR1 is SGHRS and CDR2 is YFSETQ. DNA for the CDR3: TGCGCCAGCAGCTTGCCCGGGACAGGGGGCGCATTCTCCTACGAGCAGTACTTC. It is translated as CASSLPGTGGAFSYEQYF.

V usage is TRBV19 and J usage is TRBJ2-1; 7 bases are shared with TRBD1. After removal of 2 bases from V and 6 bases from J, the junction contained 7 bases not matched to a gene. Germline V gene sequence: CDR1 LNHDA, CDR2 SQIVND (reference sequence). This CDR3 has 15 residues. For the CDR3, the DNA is TGTGCCAGTAGTATACCCAGGGCAGGGGGCAATGAGCAGTTCTTC. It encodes CASSIPRAGGNEQFF.

CDR3 sequence: CASSQGLNQPQHF. The CDR3 DNA follows: TGTGCCAGCTCACAGGGGTTAAATCAGCCCCAGCATTTT. This chain connects TRBV18 to TRBJ1-5; D perhaps matches TRBD1 (5 bases). The CDR3 is 13 amino acids. Trimming left V 4 bases short and J 4 bases short, with 8 bases between. The germline CDR1 and CDR2 sequences are KGHSH and LQKENI. The whole variable domain, remainder taken from reference TRBV18 and TRBJ1-5, is NAGVMQNPRHLVRRRGQEARLRCSPMKGHSHVYWYRQLPEEGLKFMVYLQKENIIDESGMPKERFSAEFPKEGPSILRIQQVVRGDSAAYFCASSQGLNQPQHFGDGTRLSIL.

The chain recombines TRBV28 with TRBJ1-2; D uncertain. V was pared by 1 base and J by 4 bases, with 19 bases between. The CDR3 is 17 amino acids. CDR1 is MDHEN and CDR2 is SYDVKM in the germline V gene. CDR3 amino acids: CASSLLSRTSTFYGYTF. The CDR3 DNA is TGTGCCAGCAGTTTATTATCCCGGACCTCAACCTTCTATGGCTACACCTTC.

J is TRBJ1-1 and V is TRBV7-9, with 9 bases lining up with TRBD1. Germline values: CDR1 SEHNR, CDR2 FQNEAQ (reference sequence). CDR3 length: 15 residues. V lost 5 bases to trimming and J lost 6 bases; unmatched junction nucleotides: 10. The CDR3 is CASSPAGQGNAEAFF. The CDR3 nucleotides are TGTGCCAGCAGCCCCGCGGGACAGGGTAATGCTGAAGCTTTCTTT.

The CDR3 nucleotides are TGTGCCAGCAGCCAGCCGGTTAGTGCAGTCTCCTACGAGCAGTACTTC. This codes for CASSQPVSAVSYEQYF. V gene TRBV7-2 combines with J gene TRBJ2-7; D gene ambiguous. In germline, CDR1 is SGHTA, CDR2 FQGNSA. The CDR3 has 16 residues. Between the trimmed V and J ends, which lost 5 bases and 0 bases, there was a span of 17 bases.

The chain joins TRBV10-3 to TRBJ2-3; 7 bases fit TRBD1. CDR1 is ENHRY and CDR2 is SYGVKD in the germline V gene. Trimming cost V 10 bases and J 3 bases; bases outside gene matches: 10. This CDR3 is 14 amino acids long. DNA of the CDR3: TGTGCCACCTCCTTTGGGGGACAGACAGATACGCAGTATTTT. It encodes CATSFGGQTDTQYF.

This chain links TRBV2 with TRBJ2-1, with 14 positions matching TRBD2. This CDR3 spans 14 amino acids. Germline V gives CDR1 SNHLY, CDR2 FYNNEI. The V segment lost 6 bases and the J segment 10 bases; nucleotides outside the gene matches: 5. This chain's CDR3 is CASRGTSGSGEQFF. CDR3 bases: TGTGCCAGCAGGGGGACTAGCGGGAGTGGCGAGCAGTTCTTC.

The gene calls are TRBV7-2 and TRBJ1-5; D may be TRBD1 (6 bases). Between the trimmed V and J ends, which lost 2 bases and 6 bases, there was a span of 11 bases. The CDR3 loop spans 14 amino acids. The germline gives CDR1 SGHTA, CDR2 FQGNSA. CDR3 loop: CASSLRGGRQPQHF. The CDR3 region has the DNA TGTGCCAGCAGCTTAAGGGGGGGACGTCAGCCCCAGCATTTT.

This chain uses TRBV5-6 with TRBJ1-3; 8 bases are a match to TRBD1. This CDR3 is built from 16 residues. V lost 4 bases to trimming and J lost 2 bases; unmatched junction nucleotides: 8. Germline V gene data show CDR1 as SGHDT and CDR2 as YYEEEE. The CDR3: CASSLLTGAAGNTIYF. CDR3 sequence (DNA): TGTGCCAGCAGCCTACTGACAGGGGCGGCTGGAAACACCATATATTTT.

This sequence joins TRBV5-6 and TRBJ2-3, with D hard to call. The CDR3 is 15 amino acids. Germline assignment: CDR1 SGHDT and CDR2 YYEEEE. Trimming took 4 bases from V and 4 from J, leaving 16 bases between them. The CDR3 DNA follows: TGTGCCAGCAGCAGTGAAGGCGGCTTAGCAGATACGCAGTATTTT. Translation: CASSSEGGLADTQYF.

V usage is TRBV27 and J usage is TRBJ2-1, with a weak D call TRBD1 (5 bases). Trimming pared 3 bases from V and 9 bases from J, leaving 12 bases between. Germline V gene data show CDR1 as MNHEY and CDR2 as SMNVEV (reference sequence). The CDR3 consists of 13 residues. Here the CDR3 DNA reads TGTGCCAGCAGTTTGTCCCAGGGTCGTGAGCAGTTCTTC. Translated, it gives CASSLSQGREQFF.

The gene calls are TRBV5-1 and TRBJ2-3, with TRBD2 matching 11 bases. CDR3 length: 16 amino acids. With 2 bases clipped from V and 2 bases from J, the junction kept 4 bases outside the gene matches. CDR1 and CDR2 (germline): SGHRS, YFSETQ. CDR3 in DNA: TGCGCCAGCAGCTTTTCTAGCGGGAGGAACACAGATACGCAGTATTTT. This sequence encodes CASSFSSGRNTDTQYF.

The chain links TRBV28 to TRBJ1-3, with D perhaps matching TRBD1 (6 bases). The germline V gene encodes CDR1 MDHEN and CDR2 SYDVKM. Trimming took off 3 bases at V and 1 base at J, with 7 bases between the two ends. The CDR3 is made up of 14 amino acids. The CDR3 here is CASSFDRSGNTIYF. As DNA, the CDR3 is TGTGCCAGCAGTTTTGACAGGTCTGGAAACACCATATATTTT.

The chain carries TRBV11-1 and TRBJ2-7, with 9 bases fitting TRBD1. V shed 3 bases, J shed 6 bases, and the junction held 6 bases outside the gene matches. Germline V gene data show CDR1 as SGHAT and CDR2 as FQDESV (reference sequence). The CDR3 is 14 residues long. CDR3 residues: CASSLGTGSREQYF. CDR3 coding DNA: TGTGCCAGCAGCTTGGGGACAGGGTCGCGCGAGCAGTACTTC. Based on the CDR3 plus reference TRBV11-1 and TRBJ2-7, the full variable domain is EAEVAQSPRYKITEKSQAVAFWCDPISGHATLYWYRQILGQGPELLVQFQDESVVDDSQLPKDRFSAERLKGVDSTLKIQPAELGDSAMYLCASSLGTGSREQYFGPGTRLTVT.

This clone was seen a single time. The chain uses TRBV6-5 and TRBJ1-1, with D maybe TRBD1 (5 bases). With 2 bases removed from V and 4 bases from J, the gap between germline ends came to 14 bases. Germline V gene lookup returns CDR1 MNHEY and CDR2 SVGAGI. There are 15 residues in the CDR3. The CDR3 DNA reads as TGTGCCAGCAGTTACCAAGTCGTCAGGGCCACTGAAGCTTTCTTT. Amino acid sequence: CASSYQVVRATEAFF.

CDR3: CASSHLPPGSSYNEQFF. CDR3 sequence (DNA): TGTGCCAGCAGCCATCTCCCCCCCGGGTCTTCCTACAATGAGCAGTTCTTC. The V gene is TRBV3-1 (or the pseudogene TRBV3-2), the J gene TRBJ2-1; no reliable D call. The V gene lost 3 bases and the J gene lost 1 base, with 16 bases spanning the gap. This CDR3 comprises 17 residues. Germline values: CDR1 LGHDT, CDR2 YNNKEL (reference sequence).